The 17 T cell receptor beta chains below all came from one sample that was sequenced in a study of T cells after yellow fever vaccination (dated by TCRdb to between 2017 and 2020). Library method: 5' RACE. For sequencing, an Illumina NovaSeq 6000 was employed. TCRdb reworked the public reads: Q25 trimming with fastp, MiXCR clone assembly, productive beta chains retained. Each CDR3 protein gets just one entry, which takes the most common genes and DNA from the rows behind it. The sample includes a few hundred thousand distinct CDR3 sequences, with around 8.6% observed a single time. The ten largest clones represent over 3% of the sample. Interpreted using the paper, the treatment or condition label stands for: live attenuated yellow fever vaccine strain. The starting material was CD4+ T cells sorted from PBMCs, obtained 5 days after the yellow fever booster vaccination. The receptors derive from a man aged 18 to 30 who received the YFV17D yellow fever vaccine.

V and J are TRBV29-1 and TRBJ2-3, with D possibly called TRBD1 or TRBD2 (5 bases each). The CDR3 runs 15 residues. Germline V gene lookup returns CDR1 SQVTM and CDR2 ANQGSEA. Trimming took off 0 bases at V and 4 bases at J, with 14 bases between the two ends. As DNA, the CDR3 is TGCAGCGTTGAAGATCAATGGGGGTGGGCAGATACGCAGTATTTT. Translated: CSVEDQWGWADTQYF.

This clonotype was counted between two and nine times. The rearrangement joins TRBV24-1 to TRBJ2-1; no definite D call. This CDR3 region has 14 residues. Deletions cut 1 base from V and 5 bases from J, with 8 bases between. Germline CDR1 KGHDR, CDR2 SFDVKD. The CDR3 DNA reads as TGTGCCACCAGTGATTTAACGGGCGACAATGAGCAGTTCTTC. It codes for CATSDLTGDNEQFF.

This clonotype showed up just a few times. The chain couples TRBV18 to TRBJ2-1; D is unresolved. V lost 6 bases and J lost 3, with 6 bases in between. This CDR3 is built from 12 residues. Germline V gene lookup returns CDR1 KGHSH and CDR2 LQKENI. CDR3 sequence: CASSTNYNEQFF. The CDR3 DNA reads as TGTGCCAGCTCCACAAACTACAATGAGCAGTTCTTC.

V and J are TRBV6-2 or TRBV6-3 and TRBJ1-2; D remains ambiguous. This CDR3 is 13 amino acids long. The V and J ends lost 6 bases and 4 bases respectively, with 12 bases between them. Per the germline V gene, CDR1 is MNHEY and CDR2 is SVGEGT. The CDR3 region has the DNA TGTGCCAGCAGGCCCAAATCGGCCTATGGCTACACCTTC. Its translation: CASRPKSAYGYTF.

The rearrangement links TRBV12-3 or TRBV12-4 to TRBJ2-6; D not certain. V dropped 3 bases and J dropped 1 base, with 10 bases sitting between them. The CDR3 loop spans 16 amino acids. The CDR3 bases are TGTGCCAGCAGTTTTAGTCGATCGTCTGGGGCCAACGTCCTGACTTTC. Translated: CASSFSRSSGANVLTF.

This clonotype was counted many times. The rearrangement links TRBV4-2 to TRBJ2-5; TRBD2 is a possible D gene (6 bases). Germline V gene data show CDR1 as LGHNA and CDR2 as YNFKEQ. Trimming took 1 base from V and 5 from J, leaving 14 bases between them. The CDR3 is 15 residues long. The DNA for the CDR3 is TGTGCCAGCAGCCAAGGAGGAGCGGGCCGGGAGACCCAGTACTTC. This translates into CASSQGGAGRETQYF.

This clonotype has a handful of counts. J is TRBJ2-6 and V is TRBV5-4, with TRBD1 identical over 7 bases. Germline V gives CDR1 SGHNT, CDR2 YYREEE (reference sequence). Trimming at V came to 7 bases and at J to 1 base, leaving 5 bases not matched to a gene. The CDR3 is 15 amino acids. The DNA for the CDR3 is TGTGCCAGCCGAGACAGGGCGTCTGGGGCCAACGTCCTGACTTTC. Translation: CASRDRASGANVLTF.

The V and J genes are TRBV29-1 and TRBJ1-1; D might be TRBD1 (5 bases). Trimming took off 7 bases at V and 4 bases at J, with 13 bases between the two ends. Germline lookup yields CDR1 SQVTM and CDR2 ANQGSEA. This CDR3 region has 12 residues. For the CDR3, the DNA is TGCAGCGCCGGGGACTCTAGCACTGAAGCTTTCTTT. It specifies CSAGDSSTEAFF.

The chain links TRBV18 to TRBJ1-1, with D perhaps TRBD1 (5 bases). CDR1 is KGHSH, CDR2 LQKENI, per germline. The CDR3 extends over 17 amino acids. Trimming took 3 bases from V and 3 from J, leaving 20 bases between them. The CDR3 protein is CASSPDRPLAGDTEAFF. DNA for the CDR3: TGTGCCAGCTCACCTGATAGGCCCCTAGCGGGGGACACTGAAGCTTTCTTT.

This clonotype has ten or more counts. V and J are TRBV24-1 and TRBJ2-1, with D possibly being TRBD1 or TRBD2 (6 bases each). Germline-derived CDR1 and CDR2 are KGHDR and SFDVKD. V lost 5 bases and J 5 bases, leaving 18 bases between the germline ends. The CDR3 is made up of 16 amino acids. The CDR3 spells CATSAEGSGADNEQFF. The CDR3 nucleotides read TGTGCCACCAGTGCCGAGGGTTCGGGGGCGGACAATGAGCAGTTCTTC.

The chain couples TRBV6-2 or TRBV6-3 to TRBJ1-4; possible D gene TRBD1, 5 bases. V shed 2 bases and J shed 4 bases, with 8 bases lying between them. From germline, CDR1 is MNHEY and CDR2 SVGEGT. CDR3 length: 14 amino acids. The CDR3: CASSYDRFNEKLFF. The CDR3 coding sequence is TGTGCCAGCAGTTACGACAGATTTAATGAAAAACTGTTTTTT.

This clonotype has only a few counts. V usage is TRBV20-1 and J usage is TRBJ2-3, with D maybe TRBD2 (6 bases). V lost 3 bases, J lost 7 bases, and 23 bases lay in between. Germline V CDR1 and CDR2: DFQATT, SNEGSKA (reference sequence). This CDR3 comprises 16 residues. The CDR3 DNA follows: TGCAGTGCTAGCCCCTGGGAGGTCGTCGGCCGTAATACGCAGTATTTT. This translates into CSASPWEVVGRNTQYF.

The chain couples TRBV2 to TRBJ1-5, with 8 bases identical to TRBD1. This CDR3 is built from 15 residues. With 3 bases clipped from V and 4 bases from J, the junction kept 5 bases outside the gene matches. The germline V gene encodes CDR1 SNHLY and CDR2 FYNNEI. For the CDR3, the DNA is TGTGCCAGCAGTGACAGGAACAGGGGGAATCAGCCCCAGCATTTT. Its protein product is CASSDRNRGNQPQHF.

This clonotype was seen more than once but under ten times. The V and J genes are TRBV6-5 and TRBJ1-1, with D unclear. The CDR3 runs 14 residues. From germline, CDR1 is MNHEY and CDR2 SVGAGI. The V and J ends lost 2 bases and 0 bases respectively, with 7 bases between them. The CDR3 region has the DNA TGTGCCAGCAGTTACGGTTTTATGAACACTGAAGCTTTCTTT. This gives the protein CASSYGFMNTEAFF.

This clonotype was seen ten or more times. The chain couples TRBV19 to TRBJ1-2; D gene unclear. V lost 5 bases to trimming and J lost 4 bases, with 14 bases between them. Germline V gene lookup returns CDR1 LNHDA and CDR2 SQIVND (reference sequence). The CDR3 has 14 amino acids. CDR3 coding DNA: TGTGCCAGTAGTGCCTTCCGGGATGCCTATGGCTACACCTTC. This sequence encodes CASSAFRDAYGYTF.

There are many counts of this clonotype. V usage is TRBV6-5 and J usage is TRBJ2-2, with D unresolved. CDR1 and CDR2 from the germline V gene are MNHEY and SVGAGI. This CDR3 contains 16 residues. V was trimmed by 0 bases and J by 4 bases, leaving 12 bases between them. CDR3 nucleotide sequence: TGTGCCAGCAGTTACTCGAAAGTGGCCCCCACCGGGGAGCTGTTTTTT. Encoded protein: CASSYSKVAPTGELFF.

This clonotype was observed many times. The rearrangement joins TRBV7-9 to TRBJ1-4; D remains unclear. The V end lost 5 bases, the J end lost 1 base, and 11 bases lay between the germline ends. CDR1 and CDR2 from the germline V gene are SEHNR and FQNEAQ (reference sequence). The CDR3 runs to 15 residues. DNA for the CDR3: TGTGCCAGCAGCACAAGACGGGGAACTAATGAAAAACTGTTTTTT. It translates to CASSTRRGTNEKLFF. Complete variable domain (other parts from reference TRBV7-9 and TRBJ1-4): DTGVSQNPRHKITKRGQNVTFRCDPISEHNRLYWYRQTLGQGPEFLTYFQNEAQLEKSRLLSDRFSAERPKGSFSTLEIQRTEQGDSAMYLCASSTRRGTNEKLFFGSGTQLSVL.